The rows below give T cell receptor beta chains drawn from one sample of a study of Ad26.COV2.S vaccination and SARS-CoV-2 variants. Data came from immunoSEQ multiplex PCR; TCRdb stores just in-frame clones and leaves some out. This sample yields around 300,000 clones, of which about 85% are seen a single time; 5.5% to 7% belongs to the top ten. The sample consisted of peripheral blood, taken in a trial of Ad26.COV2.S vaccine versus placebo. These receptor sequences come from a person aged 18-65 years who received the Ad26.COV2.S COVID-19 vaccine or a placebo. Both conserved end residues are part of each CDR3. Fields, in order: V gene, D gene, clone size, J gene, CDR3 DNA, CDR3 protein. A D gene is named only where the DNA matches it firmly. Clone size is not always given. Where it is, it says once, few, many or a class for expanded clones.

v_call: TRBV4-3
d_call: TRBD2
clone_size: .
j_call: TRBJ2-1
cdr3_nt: TGCGCCAGCAGCCAAGAGTATCAGCGGGAGGGCCACTACAATGAGCAGTTCTTC
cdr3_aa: CASSQEYQREGHYNEQFF

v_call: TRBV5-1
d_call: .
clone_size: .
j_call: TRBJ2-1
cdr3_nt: TGCGCCAGCAGCTCGACCCAGGGTTCCTACAATGAGCAGTTCTTC
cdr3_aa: CASSSTQGSYNEQFF

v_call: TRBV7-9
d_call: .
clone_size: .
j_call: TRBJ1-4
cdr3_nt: TGTGCCAGCAGCTTCGGGACGGATAATGAAAAACTGTTTTTT
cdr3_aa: CASSFGTDNEKLFF

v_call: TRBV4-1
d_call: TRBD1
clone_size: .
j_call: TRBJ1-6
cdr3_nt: TGCGCCAGCAGCCAAGGGGACAGGGGATATTCACCCCTCCACTTT
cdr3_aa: CASSQGDRGYSPLHF

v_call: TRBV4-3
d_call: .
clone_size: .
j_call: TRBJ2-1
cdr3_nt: TGCGCCAGCAGCCGCGACAGTTTTGATGAGCAGTTCTTC
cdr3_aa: CASSRDSFDEQFF

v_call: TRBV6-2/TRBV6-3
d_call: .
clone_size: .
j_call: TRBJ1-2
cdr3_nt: TGTGCCAGCAGTCATGCAGGGTTAGCTAACTATGGCTACACCTTC
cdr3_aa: CASSHAGLANYGYTF

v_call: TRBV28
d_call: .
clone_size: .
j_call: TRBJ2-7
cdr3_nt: TGTGCCAGCAGAACGGGACACTCCTACGAGCAGTACTTC
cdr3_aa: CASRTGHSYEQYF

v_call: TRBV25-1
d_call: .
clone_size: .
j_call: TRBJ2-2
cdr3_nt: TGTGCCAGCGGGCCTGTCCCAAGCACCGGGGAGCTGTTTTTT
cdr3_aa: CASGPVPSTGELFF

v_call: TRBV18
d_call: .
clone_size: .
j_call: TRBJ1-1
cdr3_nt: TGTGCCAGCTCTAGGGGGAACACTGAAGCTTTCTTT
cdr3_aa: CASSRGNTEAFF

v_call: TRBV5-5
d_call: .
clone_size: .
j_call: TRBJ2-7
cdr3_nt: TGTGCCAGCAGCTTGGTCGTTGGGTCCTACGAGCAGTACTTC
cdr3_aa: CASSLVVGSYEQYF

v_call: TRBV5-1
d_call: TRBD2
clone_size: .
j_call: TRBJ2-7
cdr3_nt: TGCGCCAGCTCCGGATCCACCCGAGCGGGGGAGCAGTACTTC
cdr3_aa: CASSGSTRAGEQYF

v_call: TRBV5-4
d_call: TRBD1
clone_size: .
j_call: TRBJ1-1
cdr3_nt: TGTGCCAGCAGCTGGGGGACAGGGAGGGTCCAAGCGGACACTGAAGCTTTCTTT
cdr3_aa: CASSWGTGRVQADTEAFF

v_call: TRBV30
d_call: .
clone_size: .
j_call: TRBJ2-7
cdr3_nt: TGTGCCTGGAGTGTTATAGGGGGGCCGGGCGAGCAGTACTTC
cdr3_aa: CAWSVIGGPGEQYF

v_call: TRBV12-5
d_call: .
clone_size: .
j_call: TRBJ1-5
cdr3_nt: TGTGCTAGTGGTTTGGTTCCAAGGGGCGGAAGCAATCAGCCCCAGCATTTT
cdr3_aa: CASGLVPRGGSNQPQHF

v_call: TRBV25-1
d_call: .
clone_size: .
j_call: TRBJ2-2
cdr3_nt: TGTGCCAGCAGTGAACAAGGAGGGGTGGGCGGGGAGCTGTTTTTT
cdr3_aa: CASSEQGGVGGELFF

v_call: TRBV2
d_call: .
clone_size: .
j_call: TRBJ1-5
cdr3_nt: TGTGCCAGCAGTGAAGGAGGAATTGGCAATCAGCCCCAGCATTTT
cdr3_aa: CASSEGGIGNQPQHF

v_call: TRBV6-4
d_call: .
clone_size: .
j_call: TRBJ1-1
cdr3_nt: TGTGCCAGCAGTCAAGAAGACAGTGGCACTGAAGCTTTCTTT
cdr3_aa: CASSQEDSGTEAFF

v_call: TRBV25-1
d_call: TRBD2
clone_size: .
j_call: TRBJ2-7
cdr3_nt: TGTGCCACTCAGCGGGAGGGGTGGTACGAGCAGTACTTC
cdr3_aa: CATQREGWYEQYF

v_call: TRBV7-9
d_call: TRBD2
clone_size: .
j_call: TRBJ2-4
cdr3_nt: TGTGCCAGCAGCTCACCCGGGACTATTGAAGACATTCAGTACTTC
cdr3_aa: CASSSPGTIEDIQYF

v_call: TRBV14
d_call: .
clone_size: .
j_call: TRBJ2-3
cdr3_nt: TGTGCCAGCAGCCAAGATGTTTACCCAGGGCTAGCGAGCACAGATACGCAGTATTTT
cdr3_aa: CASSQDVYPGLASTDTQYF

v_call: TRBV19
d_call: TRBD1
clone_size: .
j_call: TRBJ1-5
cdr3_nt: TGTGCCAGTAGTCTCTGGGACAGGGAGACGAGTCAGCCCCAGCATTTT
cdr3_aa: CASSLWDRETSQPQHF

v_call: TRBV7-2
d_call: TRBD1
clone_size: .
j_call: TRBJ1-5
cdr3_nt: TGTGCCAGCAGCTTGAGACAGGGGGGATATCAGCCCCAGCATTTT
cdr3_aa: CASSLRQGGYQPQHF

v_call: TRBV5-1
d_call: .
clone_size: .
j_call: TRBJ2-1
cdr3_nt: TGCGCCAGCAGCCCTGGGGCTACCTACAATGAGCAGTTCTTC
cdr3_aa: CASSPGATYNEQFF

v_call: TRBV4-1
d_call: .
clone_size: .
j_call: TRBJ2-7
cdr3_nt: TGCGCCAGCAGCCAAGAGCCGAGGACCGTTACCTACGAGCAGTACTTC
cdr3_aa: CASSQEPRTVTYEQYF

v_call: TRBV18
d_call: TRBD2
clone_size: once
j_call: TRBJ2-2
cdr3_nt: TGTGCCAGCTCACCGACTAGCGTCGAGATCGGGGAGCTGTTTTTT
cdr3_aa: CASSPTSVEIGELFF

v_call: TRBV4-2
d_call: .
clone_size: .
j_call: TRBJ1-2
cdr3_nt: TGTGCCAGCAGCCAAGATCCCGCGGCTTACTATGGCTACACCTTC
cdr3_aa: CASSQDPAAYYGYTF

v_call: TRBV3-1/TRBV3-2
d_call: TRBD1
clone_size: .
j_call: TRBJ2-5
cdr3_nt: TGTGCCAGCAGCCCCAGTTGGACAGGGGATCGAGAGACCCAGTACTTC
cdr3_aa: CASSPSWTGDRETQYF

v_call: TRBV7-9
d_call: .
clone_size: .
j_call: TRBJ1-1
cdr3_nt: TGTGCCAGCAGCTTAGCGCTTGGTGGCAGCACTGAAGCTTTCTTT
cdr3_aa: CASSLALGGSTEAFF

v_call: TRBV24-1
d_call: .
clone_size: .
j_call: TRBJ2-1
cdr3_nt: TGTGCCACCAGTGATACCCGCGAGGGAACCCTCCACAATGAGCAGTTCTTC
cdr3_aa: CATSDTREGTLHNEQFF

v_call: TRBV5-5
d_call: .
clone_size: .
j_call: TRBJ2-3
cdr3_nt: TGTGCCAGCAGCCGAGGAGGGGGCGGGAGCACAGATACGCAGTATTTT
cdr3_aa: CASSRGGGGSTDTQYF

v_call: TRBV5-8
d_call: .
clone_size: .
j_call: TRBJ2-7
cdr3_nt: TGTGCCAGCAGCTTCAGCTACGAGCAGTACTTC
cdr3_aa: CASSFSYEQYF

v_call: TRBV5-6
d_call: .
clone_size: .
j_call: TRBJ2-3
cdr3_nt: TGTGCCAGCATCAAGGGGGGTTTAACAGATACGCAGTATTTT
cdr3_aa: CASIKGGLTDTQYF